What follows are 29 T cell receptor beta chains derived from one specimen sequenced in a study of T cells in Graves' hyperthyroidism and ophthalmopathy. Researchers amplified the TCR beta CDR3 regions from RNA transcripts. Primed by the HTBI set, a first-round RT-PCR was run on the TCR CDR3. Each CDR3 protein gets one entry after TCRdb re-called the multiplex PCR reads with MiXCR. Of fewer than 600,000 distinct CDR3 sequences listed, about 15% were seen once; the top ten hold over 11%. The material sequenced was blood. The receptor source for this set is a woman aged 40 to 49 with Graves' hyperthyroidism.

This clonotype was observed many times. The rearrangement joins TRBV2 to TRBJ1-6, with D possibly matching TRBD1 (6 bases). The CDR3 runs 15 residues. Germline V gives CDR1 SNHLY, CDR2 FYNNEI. Trimming took off 1 base at V and 7 bases at J, with 11 bases between the two ends. The CDR3 bases are TGTGCCAGCAGTGAAGTCTGGACAGTCAATTCACCCCTCCACTTT. It specifies CASSEVWTVNSPLHF. The full variable domain, completed using reference TRBV2 and TRBJ1-6, is EPEVTQTPSHQVTQMGQEVILRCVPISNHLYFYWYRQILGQKVEFLVSFYNNEISEKSEIFDDQFSVERPDGSNFTLKIRSTKLEDSAMYFCASSEVWTVNSPLHFGNGTRLTVT.

This clonotype occurred many times. This chain joins TRBV27 and TRBJ2-1; D may be TRBD2 (5 bases). Between the trimmed V and J ends, which lost 5 bases and 5 bases, there was a span of 16 bases. The CDR3 sequence is 15 residues long. CDR1 is MNHEY, CDR2 SMNVEV, per germline (reference sequence). CDR3 DNA: TGTGCCAGCAGTCCATACATCGAGAGGGACAATGAGCAGTTCTTC. It specifies CASSPYIERDNEQFF.

This clonotype was seen a few times. The chain recombines TRBV20-1 with TRBJ2-5, with 11 bases fitting TRBD2. CDR1 is DFQATT, CDR2 SNEGSKA, per germline (reference sequence). V trimming: 5 bases; J trimming: 4 bases; junction bases outside the gene matches: 9. The CDR3 loop spans 15 amino acids. CDR3 protein: CSAEEPTSGIETQYF. CDR3 DNA sequence: TGCAGTGCTGAGGAGCCGACTAGCGGGATAGAGACCCAGTACTTC.

This clonotype was seen at least ten times. CDR3: CASSRGLAVEQFF. CDR3 coding DNA: TGTGCCAGCAGCCGGGGACTAGCGGTTGAGCAGTTCTTC. This chain connects TRBV7-2 to TRBJ2-1, with 11 bases identical to TRBD2. This CDR3 has 13 residues. With 5 bases clipped from V and 9 bases from J, the junction kept 3 bases outside the gene matches. CDR1 SGHTA and CDR2 FQGNSA come from the germline V gene.

Many counts were recorded for this clonotype. This chain connects TRBV7-9 to TRBJ2-3, with 8 bases fitting TRBD2. This CDR3 spans 14 amino acids. Germline assignment: CDR1 SEHNR and CDR2 FQNEAQ (reference sequence). The J segment lost 2 bases and the V segment lost 3 bases, leaving 1 base of the junction unmatched. CDR3 in amino acids: CASSLTSDTDTQYF. The DNA of the CDR3 is TGTGCCAGCAGCTTGACTAGCGACACAGATACGCAGTATTTT.

This sequence joins TRBV20-1 and TRBJ2-1, with 13 bases that match TRBD2. The germline V gene encodes CDR1 DFQATT and CDR2 SNEGSKA (reference sequence). V was clipped by 2 bases and J by 9 bases; unmatched bases: 7. The CDR3 has 15 amino acids. Written as DNA, the CDR3 is TGCAGTGCTAGACAACTAGCGGGAGGGTTAGGTGAGCAGTTCTTC. This gives the protein CSARQLAGGLGEQFF.

This clonotype has only a few counts. The rearrangement joins TRBV6-1 to TRBJ2-1; 11 bases map to TRBD1. The CDR3 runs 14 residues. Losses at the gene ends were 6 bases for V and 8 bases for J; bases not matched to a gene: 6. Germline loops: CDR1 MNHNS, CDR2 SASEGT. The CDR3 sequence: CASRPGQGADEQFF. The CDR3 bases are TGTGCCAGCAGACCCGGACAGGGGGCGGATGAGCAGTTCTTC.

Many counts were recorded for this clonotype. The V gene is TRBV11-3, the J gene TRBJ2-1; D is perhaps TRBD2 (6 bases). V dropped 5 bases and J dropped 6 bases, with 17 bases sitting between them. This CDR3 region has 15 residues. The V gene's germline CDR1 is SGHNT and CDR2 YENEEA. CDR3 region: CASSRPGLPRNEQFF. CDR3 nucleotide sequence: TGTGCCAGCAGCCGACCGGGACTGCCCCGCAATGAGCAGTTCTTC.

This clonotype was seen many times. CDR3: CASSQRQGANTGELFF. The DNA of the CDR3 is TGCGCCAGCAGCCAACGACAGGGCGCGAACACCGGGGAGCTGTTTTTT. The V gene is TRBV5-1, the J gene TRBJ2-2, with 7 bases matching TRBD1. CDR1 is SGHRS, CDR2 YFSETQ, per germline. The CDR3 is made up of 16 amino acids. J lost 0 bases, V lost 4 bases, and 6 bases had no gene match.

A note on this clonotype: Relative to the germline gene, one junction end is altered; a read error may explain this. The rearrangement uses TRBV12-3 or TRBV12-4 and TRBJ2-1; 8 bases agree with TRBD2. This CDR3 is 15 amino acids long. CDR3 loop: CASSPGTSSSNEQFF. Here the CDR3 DNA reads TGTGCCAGCAGCCCCGGGACTAGTTCCTCCAATGAGCAGTTCTTC.

The V and J genes are TRBV4-1 and TRBJ1-6; possibly TRBD1 for D (6 bases). The germline V and J ends were trimmed by 2 bases and 5 bases, with 10 bases remaining between them. The CDR3 is made up of 15 amino acids. Germline assignment: CDR1 MGHRA and CDR2 YSYEKL. The CDR3 DNA reads TGCGCCAGCAGCCAACACAGGGTAGATAATTCACCCCTCCACTTT. This codes for CASSQHRVDNSPLHF.

At least ten counts were recorded for this clonotype. V gene TRBV28 combines with J gene TRBJ2-7; D is perhaps TRBD1 or TRBD2 (6 bases each). Germline CDR1 reads MDHEN; CDR2 reads SYDVKM. This CDR3 comprises 14 residues. The ends were cut back, 3 bases at V and 5 bases at J, with 14 bases in the middle. CDR3: CASSFRGGIHEQYF. CDR3 nucleotide sequence: TGTGCCAGCAGTTTCAGGGGAGGAATACACGAGCAGTACTTC.

This clonotype occurred many times. The rearrangement joins TRBV24-1 to TRBJ2-1, with 7 bases fitting TRBD1. There are 17 residues in the CDR3. Per germline, CDR1 KGHDR and CDR2 SFDVKD. The ends lost 1 base at V and 3 bases at J; junction bases unmatched: 8. The CDR3 nucleotides are TGTGCCACCAGTGATTTCGGCACAGGGGCAAGCTACAATGAGCAGTTCTTC. Amino acid sequence: CATSDFGTGASYNEQFF.

The chain employs TRBV7-9 and TRBJ1-3; D is ambiguous. Trimming stripped 8 bases from V and 6 bases from J, with 8 bases between. From germline, CDR1 is SEHNR and CDR2 FQNEAQ (reference sequence). The CDR3 is made up of 11 amino acids. CDR3 sequence reads: CASGLENTIYF. The CDR3 DNA reads as TGTGCCAGCGGGCTAGAAAACACCATATATTTT.

This clonotype was counted ten times or more. The rearrangement joins TRBV9 to TRBJ2-7; no definite D call. The CDR3 sequence is 17 residues long. The germline V gene encodes CDR1 SGDLS and CDR2 YYNGEE. Deletions cut 0 bases from V and 3 bases from J, with 19 bases between. The CDR3 nucleotides read TGTGCCAGCAGCGTAGCTCGACCCTTCCGCGCGTGCTACGAGCAGTACTTC. Residues: CASSVARPFRACYEQYF.

This clonotype was found a few times. The rearrangement uses TRBV7-8 and TRBJ2-3; D ambiguous. Germline loops: CDR1 SGHVS, CDR2 FQNEAQ. The V gene lost 2 bases and the J gene lost 0 bases, with 9 bases spanning the gap. The CDR3 runs to 15 residues. The CDR3 is CASSLNAISTDTQYF. The CDR3 DNA follows: TGTGCCAGCAGCTTAAACGCAATTAGCACAGATACGCAGTATTTT.

The rearrangement joins TRBV5-6 to TRBJ1-2; the D is unclear. The CDR3 covers 12 residues. Germline loops: CDR1 SGHDT, CDR2 YYEEEE. Trimming took off 3 bases at V and 8 bases at J, with 11 bases between the two ends. CDR3 sequence (DNA): TGTGCCAGCAGCTCCTTAGACGGCGGCTACACCTTC. Its translation: CASSSLDGGYTF.

This clonotype was counted ten times or more. The chain carries TRBV13 and TRBJ2-1; no firm D call. This CDR3 comprises 9 residues. Trimming stripped 7 bases from V and 15 bases from J, with 10 bases between. Germline assignment: CDR1 PRHDT and CDR2 FYEKMQ (reference sequence). CDR3 sequence: CASTSVAFF. The DNA of the CDR3 is TGTGCCAGCACCTCCGTGGCGTTCTTC.

The V call is TRBV29-1, the J call TRBJ2-7, with D perhaps matching TRBD1 (5 bases). The CDR3 loop spans 16 amino acids. V dropped 6 bases and J dropped 3 bases, with 24 bases sitting between them. CDR1 is SQVTM and CDR2 is ANQGSEA in the germline V gene. Written as DNA, the CDR3 is TGCAGCGTACTCCTGAATTGGCAGGGTGGGATCTACGAGCAGTACTTC. It is translated as CSVLLNWQGGIYEQYF.

This clonotype was observed at least ten times. The chain combines TRBV30 with TRBJ2-3, with TRBD1 identical over 12 bases. This CDR3 region has 14 residues. The germline CDR1 and CDR2 sequences are GTSNPN and SVGIG (reference sequence). Losses at the gene ends were 6 bases for V and 7 bases for J; bases not matched to a gene: 8. The CDR3 DNA follows: TGTGCCTGTTGGGACAGGGGGCTAGTGAATACGCAGTATTTT. It translates to CACWDRGLVNTQYF.

This clonotype was detected ten times or more. V is TRBV2 and J is TRBJ2-1; perhaps TRBD2 as D (5 bases). Germline V gene data show CDR1 as SNHLY and CDR2 as FYNNEI. V shed 8 bases and J shed 2 bases, with 22 bases lying between them. There are 17 residues in the CDR3. CDR3: CASLPPTGSAPYNEQFF. As DNA, the CDR3 is TGTGCCAGCTTACCTCCGACGGGATCTGCCCCCTACAATGAGCAGTTCTTC.

This clonotype showed up many times. The V gene is TRBV11-1, the J gene TRBJ2-7; weak D call: TRBD1 (6 bases). The CDR3 loop spans 15 amino acids. Germline V gene lookup returns CDR1 SGHAT and CDR2 FQDESV (reference sequence). Trimming removed 5 bases at V and 6 bases at J, with 20 bases between. The CDR3 DNA is TGTGCCAGCAGCAACTCCGGGACACAAGGGGTCGAGCAGTACTTC. It codes for CASSNSGTQGVEQYF.

The V and J genes are TRBV7-9 and TRBJ2-2; unclear D gene. The V gene lost 5 bases and the J gene lost 0 bases, with 10 bases spanning the gap. The CDR3 has 15 residues. Per the germline V gene, CDR1 is SEHNR and CDR2 is FQNEAQ (reference sequence). The CDR3 nucleotides are TGTGCCAGCAGCCGCGACATATCGAACACCGGGGAGCTGTTTTTT. The encoded protein is CASSRDISNTGELFF.

The rearrangement links TRBV9 to TRBJ1-2, with D tentatively TRBD1 (5 bases). The germline V gene encodes CDR1 SGDLS and CDR2 YYNGEE. Trimming took off 6 bases at V and 5 bases at J, with 20 bases between the two ends. CDR3 length: 15 amino acids. The CDR3: CASTPVETALYGYTF. CDR3 DNA: TGTGCCAGCACTCCCGTCGAGACAGCTCTTTATGGCTACACCTTC.

This clonotype was seen only a few times. This chain joins TRBV7-3 and TRBJ2-3; perhaps TRBD2 as D (5 bases). Germline CDR1 reads SGHTA; CDR2 reads FQGTGA. The CDR3 loop spans 18 amino acids. V lost 3 bases and J 2 bases, leaving 21 bases between the germline ends. The CDR3 region is CASSFSARLGGSTDTQYF. The CDR3 DNA follows: TGTGCCAGCAGCTTCTCGGCCAGGTTAGGAGGATCCACAGATACGCAGTATTTT.

V usage is TRBV7-9 and J usage is TRBJ1-2; D ambiguous. The CDR3 consists of 12 residues. CDR1 and CDR2 (germline): SEHNR, FQNEAQ (reference sequence). The ends were cut back, 1 base at V and 13 bases at J, with 13 bases in the middle. The CDR3 here is CASSLVPDPSTF. The CDR3 nucleotides read TGTGCCAGCAGCTTAGTTCCAGATCCCTCCACCTTC.

This clonotype has just a few counts. J is TRBJ2-5 and V is TRBV20-1; TRBD1 or TRBD2 may be the D gene (5 bases each). Trimming stripped 6 bases from V and 7 bases from J, with 18 bases between. The CDR3 extends over 13 amino acids. The germline gives CDR1 DFQATT, CDR2 SNEGSKA (reference sequence). CDR3: CSATPGPPGTQYF. CDR3 in DNA: TGCAGTGCCACGCCGGGACCCCCGGGGACCCAGTACTTC.

This clonotype was seen a handful of times. The chain joins TRBV10-3 to TRBJ2-5, with 15 positions matching TRBD2. V gave up 10 bases and J gave up 3 bases; unmatched junction bases: 15. CDR1 ENHRY and CDR2 SYGVKD come from the germline V gene. The CDR3 length is 18 residues. The CDR3 sequence: CATGLAGGLAFIEETQYF. The CDR3 coding sequence is TGTGCCACGGGACTAGCGGGAGGTTTGGCTTTTATCGAAGAGACCCAGTACTTC.

This clonotype has only a few counts. The rearrangement uses TRBV2 and TRBJ1-2; D is unresolved. Germline lookup yields CDR1 SNHLY and CDR2 FYNNEI. The V end was cut by 2 bases, the J end by 2 bases, with 6 bases between. The length of the CDR3 is 13 residues. The CDR3: CASSEQENYGYTF. CDR3 bases: TGTGCCAGCAGTGAACAGGAGAACTATGGCTACACCTTC.